What follows are 25 T cell receptor beta chains derived from one specimen sequenced in a study of lymphopenia after photon versus proton radiotherapy. Data came from immunoSEQ multiplex PCR; TCRdb stores just in-frame clones and leaves some out. The sample holds tens of thousands of clones, 85% to 90% seen once. Sequenced material: peripheral blood, taken from a patient treated with proton-based radiotherapy. Receptors were obtained from a man older than 75 with esophageal cancer.

The chain carries TRBV2 and TRBJ1-1; D remains ambiguous. The CDR3 has 11 amino acids. V dropped 5 bases and J dropped 1 base, with 2 bases sitting between them. Germline V gives CDR1 SNHLY, CDR2 FYNNEI. CDR3 residues: CASSRNTEAFF. DNA for the CDR3: TGTGCCAGCAGTCGGAACACTGAAGCTTTCTTT.

Here the CDR3 DNA reads TGTGCCAGCGGGTTCACCGGGAGCCGGCGCCACAATGAGCAGTTCTTC. As protein: CASGFTGSRRHNEQFF. The chain employs TRBV7-9 and TRBJ2-1; perhaps TRBD2 as D (6 bases). The CDR3 is 16 residues long. The germline V gene has CDR1 SEHNR and CDR2 FQNEAQ (reference sequence). Trimming removed 8 bases from V and 5 bases from J, with 22 bases in between.

The V and J genes are TRBV19 and TRBJ2-5; 11 bases fit TRBD2. The CDR3 covers 17 residues. The junction had 9 bases not matched to a gene; V was cut back by 2 bases and J by 4 bases. The V gene's germline CDR1 is LNHDA and CDR2 SQIVND (reference sequence). The CDR3 bases are TGTGCCAGTAGTATACGTCGACTAGCGGGAATGGGAGAGACCCAGTACTTC. Its protein product is CASSIRRLAGMGETQYF.

This clone has just one count. The chain carries TRBV19 and TRBJ1-4; TRBD1 aligns across 7 bases. V lost 7 bases, J lost 0 bases, and 8 bases stayed unmatched. Germline-derived CDR1 and CDR2 are LNHDA and SQIVND (reference sequence). This CDR3 has 16 residues. The CDR3 spells CASTLGQAATNEKLFF. CDR3 in DNA: TGTGCCAGTACCCTCGGACAGGCTGCAACTAATGAAAAACTGTTTTTT.

This clone came up a few times. The rearrangement uses TRBV2 and TRBJ2-7, with 8 bases matching TRBD1. Germline-derived CDR1 and CDR2 are SNHLY and FYNNEI. The J segment lost 1 base and the V segment lost 8 bases, leaving 7 bases of the junction unmatched. This CDR3 is built from 14 residues. In DNA, the CDR3 is TGTGCCAGCCGTAGAGGACAGGGTTCCTACGAGCAGTACTTC. Translating gives CASRRGQGSYEQYF. Complete variable domain (other parts from reference TRBV2 and TRBJ2-7): EPEVTQTPSHQVTQMGQEVILRCVPISNHLYFYWYRQILGQKVEFLVSFYNNEISEKSEIFDDQFSVERPDGSNFTLKIRSTKLEDSAMYFCASRRGQGSYEQYFGPGTRLTVT.

CDR3 DNA sequence: TGTGCCAGCGGCCCCTTCACAGATACGCAGTATTTT. As protein: CASGPFTDTQYF. This chain uses TRBV14 with TRBJ2-3; no definite D call. V lost 8 bases and J lost 2, with 8 bases in between. In germline, CDR1 is SGHDN, CDR2 FVKESK. This CDR3 comprises 12 residues.

The V and J genes are TRBV7-2 and TRBJ2-1; D may be TRBD2 (6 bases). Looked up from germline, CDR1 is SGHTA and CDR2 is FQGNSA. Trimming removed 5 bases from V and 8 bases from J, with 19 bases in between. This CDR3 spans 15 amino acids. CDR3 sequence: CASSRSLAARDEQFF. The CDR3 coding sequence is TGTGCCAGCAGCCGCTCTTTAGCGGCCAGGGATGAGCAGTTCTTC.

V gene TRBV2 combines with J gene TRBJ2-7; possible D gene TRBD1, 7 bases. Germline V gene lookup returns CDR1 SNHLY and CDR2 FYNNEI. The V end lost 5 bases, the J end lost 4 bases, and 12 bases lay between the germline ends. The CDR3 runs to 13 residues. The CDR3, as DNA: TGTGCCAGCAGTAGGGCAGGGGGGTACGAGCAGTACTTC. It specifies CASSRAGGYEQYF.

The chain employs TRBV19 and TRBJ2-5; D ambiguous. The CDR3 is made up of 14 amino acids. CDR1 is LNHDA, CDR2 SQIVND, per germline (reference sequence). Deletions cut 3 bases from V and 1 base from J, with 9 bases between. DNA of the CDR3: TGTGCCAGTAGTATGATGGGGATCCAAGAGACCCAGTACTTC. As protein: CASSMMGIQETQYF.

This sequence joins TRBV4-1 and TRBJ1-2, with a weak D call TRBD1 (5 bases). CDR3 length: 15 amino acids. Trimming left V 0 bases short and J 3 bases short, with 11 bases between. Germline CDR1 and CDR2: MGHRA and YSYEKL. DNA of the CDR3: TGCGCCAGCAGCCAAGAAAGGGGCGGGTACTATGGCTACACCTTC. Translating gives CASSQERGGYYGYTF.

The V and J genes are TRBV6-1 and TRBJ1-5, with D hard to call. The germline V gene encodes CDR1 MNHNS and CDR2 SASEGT. Between the trimmed V and J ends, which lost 7 bases and 9 bases, there was a span of 22 bases. This CDR3 region has 15 residues. CDR3 nucleotides: TGTGCCAGCATCTCGGAGGTACACTCGCTCCGGCCCCAGCATTTT. Protein sequence: CASISEVHSLRPQHF.

The table lists this clone with a count of one. V usage is TRBV11-2 and J usage is TRBJ1-1; D is possibly TRBD1 (6 bases). Germline V gene data show CDR1 as SGHAT and CDR2 as FQNNGV. The CDR3 covers 13 residues. The ends were cut back, 5 bases at V and 5 bases at J, with 12 bases in the middle. In DNA, the CDR3 is TGTGCCAGCAGCGTCACAGGGATTACTGAAGCTTTCTTT. Translating it yields CASSVTGITEAFF.

The CDR3 sequence is CASSQIDRVNEKLFF. The CDR3 nucleotides read TGTGCCAGCTCACAAATTGACAGGGTTAATGAAAAACTGTTTTTT. The chain is built from TRBV18 and TRBJ1-4, with 7 positions matching TRBD1. The J segment lost 4 bases and the V segment lost 4 bases, leaving 6 bases of the junction unmatched. Germline V gene sequence: CDR1 KGHSH, CDR2 LQKENI. The CDR3 sequence is 15 residues long.

This chain uses TRBV5-1 with TRBJ1-1, with D possibly matching TRBD1 (6 bases). The CDR3 is 13 residues long. The V end lost 5 bases, the J end lost 0 bases, and 8 bases lay between the germline ends. The germline CDR1 and CDR2 sequences are SGHRS and YFSETQ. The CDR3 DNA is TGCGCCAGCAGTAGGGACATGAACACTGAAGCTTTCTTT. The encoded protein is CASSRDMNTEAFF.

V gene TRBV5-1 combines with J gene TRBJ2-5; possible D gene TRBD1, 5 bases. This CDR3 has 14 amino acids. CDR1 and CDR2 (germline): SGHRS, YFSETQ. The V end lost 0 bases, the J end lost 1 base, and 7 bases lay between the germline ends. The CDR3 spells CASSLVDTQETQYF. The CDR3 region has the DNA TGCGCCAGCAGCTTGGTGGACACCCAAGAGACCCAGTACTTC. Supplemented by reference TRBV5-1 and TRBJ2-5, the full variable domain reads KAGVTQTPRYLIKTRGQQVTLSCSPISGHRSVSWYQQTPGQGLQFLFEYFSETQRNKGNFPGRFSGRQFSNSRSEMNVSTLELGDSALYLCASSLVDTQETQYFGPGTRLLVL.

This clone has only one observation. The V and J genes are TRBV5-4 and TRBJ1-3, with D possibly TRBD1 on 6 matching bases. Germline V gives CDR1 SGHNT, CDR2 YYREEE (reference sequence). Trimming left V 2 bases short and J 1 base short, with 10 bases between. The CDR3 extends over 15 amino acids. The CDR3 nucleotides read TGTGCCAGCAGCTTAGGGGGGAGTTCTGGAAACACCATATATTTT. Translating it yields CASSLGGSSGNTIYF.

This CDR3 reads CASSVSSGRFDEQFF. In DNA, the CDR3 is TGTGCCAGCAGCGTTTCCAGCGGGAGGTTCGATGAGCAGTTCTTC. This rearrangement joins TRBV9 to TRBJ2-1; 9 positions agree with TRBD2. The germline CDR1 and CDR2 sequences are SGDLS and YYNGEE. CDR3 length equals 15 residues. J lost 8 bases, V lost 2 bases, and 8 bases had no gene match.

The V call is TRBV16, the J call TRBJ1-4; D unclear. Germline V gene lookup returns CDR1 KGHSY and CDR2 FQNENV. This CDR3 is built from 12 residues. Trimming left V 3 bases short and J 5 bases short, with 4 bases between. CDR3 protein: CASSQGNEKLFF. The CDR3, as DNA: TGTGCCAGCAGCCAGGGAAATGAAAAACTGTTTTTT.

CDR3 DNA sequence: TGTGCCAGCTCACCACGAGGTATTAGTCCCCTCGCAGATACGCAGTATTTT. Its translation is CASSPRGISPLADTQYF. The chain employs TRBV18 and TRBJ2-3; D is undetermined. The V end was cut by 1 base, the J end by 4 bases, with 18 bases between. The CDR3 spans 17 residues. CDR1 is KGHSH and CDR2 is LQKENI in the germline V gene.

This chain uses TRBV6-5 with TRBJ1-6; no reliable D call. V shed 0 bases and J shed 9 bases, with 9 bases lying between them. This CDR3 is 14 amino acids long. CDR1 and CDR2 (germline): MNHEY, SVGAGI. CDR3: CASSYSTGVSPLHF. CDR3 nucleotides: TGTGCCAGCAGTTACTCGACCGGGGTTTCACCCCTCCACTTT.

This sequence joins TRBV7-9 and TRBJ2-2, with D possibly being TRBD1 (6 bases). Per the germline V gene, CDR1 is SEHNR and CDR2 is FQNEAQ (reference sequence). Trimming pared 4 bases from V and 8 bases from J, leaving 17 bases between. The CDR3 runs to 15 residues. CDR3 bases: TGTGCCAGCAGCTCTTACCTAGGGGGATCAGGGGAGCTGTTTTTT. Protein: CASSSYLGGSGELFF.

This chain uses TRBV10-1 with TRBJ1-5, with a possible D match to TRBD1 (5 bases). Germline CDR1 reads WNHNN; CDR2 reads SYGVQD (reference sequence). Trimming took off 0 bases at V and 5 bases at J, with 8 bases between the two ends. This CDR3 contains 14 residues. In DNA, the CDR3 is TGCGCCAGCAGTGAGTCGGGGGGGGATCAGCCCCAGCATTTT. This translates into CASSESGGDQPQHF.

The chain is built from TRBV19 and TRBJ2-7, with a possible D match to TRBD1 (5 bases). Trimming stripped 0 bases from V and 6 bases from J, with 18 bases between. The CDR3 contains 16 residues. Germline V CDR1 and CDR2: LNHDA, SQIVND (reference sequence). The CDR3 nucleotides are TGTGCCAGTAGTATAGATAGGGGCGCAGGGTGGGTCGAGCAGTACTTC. This translates into CASSIDRGAGWVEQYF.

This chain links TRBV7-9 with TRBJ2-2, with 7 bases lining up with TRBD1. V was clipped by 3 bases and J by 4 bases; unmatched bases: 5. CDR3 length equals 15 residues. Germline V lookup: CDR1 SEHNR, CDR2 FQNEAQ (reference sequence). CDR3 loop: CASSLLQGSTGELFF. DNA of the CDR3: TGTGCCAGCAGCTTGTTACAGGGGTCCACCGGGGAGCTGTTTTTT.

The chain is built from TRBV7-7 and TRBJ2-5; 7 bases align to TRBD1. CDR3 size: 16 residues. In germline, CDR1 is SSHAT, CDR2 FNYEAQ (reference sequence). J was trimmed by 5 bases and V by 0 bases; bases with no gene match: 9. CDR3 protein: CASSLALVSRGETQYF. The CDR3 nucleotides read TGTGCCAGCAGCTTAGCGTTGGTTTCCAGGGGGGAGACCCAGTACTTC.